Presented here are 6 T cell receptor beta chains from one specimen sequenced in a study of OX40 agonist ivuxolimab in advanced cancers. Sequencing was performed with immunoSEQ multiplex PCR; in TCRdb, only in-frame clones are kept and a portion is missing. The sample lists 37,000 or so clones, about 90% seen once, with over 15% in the top ten. The source material was CD4+ or CD8+ T cells sorted from blood, sampled in a trial of the OX40 agonist ivuxolimab. These receptors were obtained from an adult with an advanced solid tumor such as melanoma, head and neck, liver or kidney cancer.

The J gene is TRBJ1-1, the V gene TRBV9; possibly TRBD1 for D (5 bases). Trimming pared 4 bases from V and 7 bases from J, leaving 14 bases between. The CDR3 is 13 residues long. The germline V gene encodes CDR1 SGDLS and CDR2 YYNGEE. For the CDR3, the DNA is TGTGCCAGCAGCCCCCTAGGGGCTCTTGAAGCTTTCTTT. This translates into CASSPLGALEAFF.

This chain uses TRBV5-1 with TRBJ2-2; TRBD1 is a possible D gene (5 bases). The V gene's germline CDR1 is SGHRS and CDR2 YFSETQ. With 5 bases removed from V and 7 bases from J, the gap between germline ends came to 9 bases. This CDR3 contains 12 residues. The CDR3 nucleotides are TGCGCCAGCAGTAGGGGTGGCGGGGAGCTGTTTTTT. Protein sequence: CASSRGGGELFF. The full variable domain, its missing parts supplied by reference TRBV5-1 and TRBJ2-2, is KAGVTQTPRYLIKTRGQQVTLSCSPISGHRSVSWYQQTPGQGLQFLFEYFSETQRNKGNFPGRFSGRQFSNSRSEMNVSTLELGDSALYLCASSRGGGELFFGEGSRLTVL.

V and J are TRBV9 and TRBJ2-3; D ambiguous. Per the germline V gene, CDR1 is SGDLS and CDR2 is YYNGEE. V was clipped by 4 bases and J by 6 bases, with 12 bases between them. The CDR3 length is 13 residues. The CDR3 protein is CASSPILPDTQYF. The CDR3 DNA reads TGTGCCAGCAGCCCTATACTCCCGGATACGCAGTATTTT.

This clone was seen only once. The chain is built from TRBV19 and TRBJ1-6; 7 positions agree with TRBD1. CDR1 and CDR2 from the germline V gene are LNHDA and SQIVND (reference sequence). V lost 3 bases to trimming and J lost 4 bases; unmatched junction nucleotides: 6. This CDR3 contains 16 residues. For the CDR3, the DNA is TGTGCCAGTAGTATGGTCCCGGGACAGTATAATTCACCCCTCCACTTT. This codes for CASSMVPGQYNSPLHF.

The V gene is TRBV6-1, the J gene TRBJ1-5, with D perhaps matching TRBD1 (6 bases). The CDR3 loop spans 14 amino acids. The germline V gene has CDR1 MNHNS and CDR2 SASEGT. Trimming cost V 5 bases and J 5 bases, with 13 bases left between them. The CDR3 bases are TGTGCCAGCAGTCCAGGGGAGGAGGATCAGCCCCAGCATTTT. It specifies CASSPGEEDQPQHF.

Turning to this clone: The sample has other DNA sequences that encode this CDR3 too. The chain recombines TRBV19 with TRBJ1-1, with a possible D match to TRBD1 (5 bases). The V and J ends lost 1 base and 2 bases respectively, with 8 bases between them. The CDR3 is 14 residues long. Germline lookup yields CDR1 LNHDA and CDR2 SQIVND (reference sequence). CDR3 loop: CASSIGRGNTEAFF. In nucleotides, the CDR3 is TGTGCCAGTAGTATAGGGAGGGGAAACACTGAAGCTTTCTTT.